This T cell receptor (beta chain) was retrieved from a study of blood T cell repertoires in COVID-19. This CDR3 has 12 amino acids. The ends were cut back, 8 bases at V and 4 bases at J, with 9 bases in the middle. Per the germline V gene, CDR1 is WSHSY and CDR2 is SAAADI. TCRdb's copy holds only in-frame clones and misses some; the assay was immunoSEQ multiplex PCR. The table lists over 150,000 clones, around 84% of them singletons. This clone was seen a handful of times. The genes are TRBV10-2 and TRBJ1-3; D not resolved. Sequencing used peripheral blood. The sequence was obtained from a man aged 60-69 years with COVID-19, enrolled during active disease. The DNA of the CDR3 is TGCGCCAGCGGAGATCCGGGAAACACCATATATTTT. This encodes CASGDPGNTIYF.